This record looks at one T cell receptor beta chain sequence and its context. Its antigen is currently unknown. The data stem from a study of CD8 T cells in Susac syndrome. When the RNA was reverse transcribed, random hexamers were used with an input of roughly 0.5 to 1 ug. A multiplex approach, immunoSEQ multiplex PCR, amplified TCR beta CDR3 across 54 Vbeta and 13 Jbeta. TCRdb itself ran the immunoSEQ multiplex PCR reads through MiXCR, one entry per CDR3 protein. The sample holds fewer than 150,000 distinct CDR3 sequences, around 94% seen once. Deletions cut 8 bases from V and 3 bases from J, with 16 bases between. Germline V CDR1 and CDR2: SGHVS, FNYEAQ. The CDR3 has 14 amino acids. The study's findings and limits: Only a relatively small number of individuals were included in the TCR sequencing and HLA analysis.

Material for sequencing was CD8+ T cells from PBMCs. The genes are TRBV7-6 and TRBJ1-1, with no clear D. This TCR came from a human donor in good health. CDR3: CASPSPWTYTEAFF. The DNA of the CDR3 is TGTGCCAGCCCCTCCCCCTGGACCTACACTGAAGCTTTCTTT.